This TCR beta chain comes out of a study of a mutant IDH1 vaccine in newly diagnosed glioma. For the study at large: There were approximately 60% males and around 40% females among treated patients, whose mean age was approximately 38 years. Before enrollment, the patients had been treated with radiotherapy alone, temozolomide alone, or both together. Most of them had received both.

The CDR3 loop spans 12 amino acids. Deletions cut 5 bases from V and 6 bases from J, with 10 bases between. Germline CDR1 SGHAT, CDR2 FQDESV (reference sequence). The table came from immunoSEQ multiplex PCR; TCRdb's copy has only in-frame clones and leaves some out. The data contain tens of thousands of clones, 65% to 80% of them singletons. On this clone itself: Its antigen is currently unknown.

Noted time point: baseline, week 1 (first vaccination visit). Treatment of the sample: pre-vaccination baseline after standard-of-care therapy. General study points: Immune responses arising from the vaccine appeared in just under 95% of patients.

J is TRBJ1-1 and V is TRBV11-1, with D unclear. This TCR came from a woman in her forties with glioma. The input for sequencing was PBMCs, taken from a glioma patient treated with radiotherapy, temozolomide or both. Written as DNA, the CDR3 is TGTGCCAGCAGCCGCTGGGTGTCTGAAGCTTTCTTT. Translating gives CASSRWVSEAFF. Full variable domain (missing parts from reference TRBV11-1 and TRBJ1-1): EAEVAQSPRYKITEKSQAVAFWCDPISGHATLYWYRQILGQGPELLVQFQDESVVDDSQLPKDRFSAERLKGVDSTLKIQPAELGDSAMYLCASSRWVSEAFFGQGTRLTVV.